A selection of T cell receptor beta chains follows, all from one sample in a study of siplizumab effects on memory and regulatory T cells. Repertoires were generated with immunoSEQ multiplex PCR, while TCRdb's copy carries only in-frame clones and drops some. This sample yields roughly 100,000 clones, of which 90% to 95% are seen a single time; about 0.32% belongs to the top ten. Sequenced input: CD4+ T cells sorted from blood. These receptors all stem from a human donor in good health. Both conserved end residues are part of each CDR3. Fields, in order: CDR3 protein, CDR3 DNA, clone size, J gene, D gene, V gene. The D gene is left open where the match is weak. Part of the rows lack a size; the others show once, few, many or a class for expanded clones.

CASSLGQVGEKLFF,TGCGCCAGCAGCTTGGGCCAGGTGGGGGAAAAACTGTTTTTT,NA,TRBJ1-4,NA,TRBV5-1
CASSAQQETQYF,TGTGCCAGCTCAGCGCAACAAGAGACCCAGTACTTC,NA,TRBJ2-5,NA,TRBV18
CASSKVTSGGVNEQFF,TGTGCCAGCAGCAAAGTGACTAGCGGGGGGGTAAATGAGCAGTTCTTC,NA,TRBJ2-1,NA,TRBV21-1
CASSLLVLAEQETQYF,TGTGCCAGCAGCTTACTGGTTCTAGCGGAACAAGAGACCCAGTACTTC,once,TRBJ2-5,TRBD2,TRBV7-9
CASSQDRTGGHNEQFF,TGTGCCAGCAGCCAAGACCGGACTGGGGGCCACAATGAGCAGTTCTTC,NA,TRBJ2-1,NA,TRBV4-2
CASNPSGSSYEQYF,TGCGCCAGCAACCCTAGCGGCAGCTCCTACGAGCAGTACTTC,NA,TRBJ2-7,TRBD2,TRBV5-1
CSVEEQENTEAFF,TGCAGCGTTGAAGAACAGGAGAACACTGAAGCTTTCTTT,NA,TRBJ1-1,NA,TRBV29-1
CASSTASIDNEQFF,TGTGCCAGCAGTACGGCCTCAATAGACAATGAGCAGTTCTTC,NA,TRBJ2-1,NA,TRBV6-5
CASSSAPGRSTEAFF,TGTGCCAGCAGCTCCGCTCCGGGACGGTCCACTGAAGCTTTCTTT,NA,TRBJ1-1,NA,TRBV11-1
CASSLLTGAVNTEAFF,TGTGCCAGCAGCCTCTTGACAGGGGCCGTGAACACTGAAGCTTTCTTT,NA,TRBJ1-1,TRBD1,TRBV14
CASIGGVYNEQFF,TGCGCCAGCATCGGGGGGGTCTACAATGAGCAGTTCTTC,NA,TRBJ2-1,TRBD2,TRBV10-2
CASSFLKQAMNTEAFF,TGTGCCAGCAGCTTTCTCAAACAGGCGATGAACACTGAAGCTTTCTTT,NA,TRBJ1-1,NA,TRBV7-8
CASSLDNTGELFF,TGTGCCAGCAGCTTGGACAACACCGGGGAGCTGTTTTTT,NA,TRBJ2-2,NA,TRBV5-4
CASSPSANEQFF,TGTGCCAGCTCACCCTCCGCGAATGAGCAGTTCTTC,NA,TRBJ2-1,NA,TRBV18
CASSRTNYGYTF,TGTGCCAGCAGTCGGACGAACTATGGCTACACCTTC,NA,TRBJ1-2,NA,TRBV2
CAISDPGGRANEQFF,TGTGCCATCAGTGACCCTGGCGGGAGGGCCAATGAGCAGTTCTTC,NA,TRBJ2-1,TRBD2,TRBV10-3
CASSENRDGGWQYF,TGTGCCAGCAGTGAGAACCGGGACGGGGGTTGGCAGTACTTC,NA,TRBJ2-7,NA,TRBV6-6
CASSFGSGGALDTQYF,TGTGCCAGCAGTTTCGGAAGCGGGGGGGCGTTAGATACGCAGTATTTT,NA,TRBJ2-3,TRBD2,TRBV6-6
CASSLQTGAHYGYTF,TGTGCCAGCAGCTTACAAACAGGGGCCCACTATGGCTACACCTTC,NA,TRBJ1-2,TRBD1,TRBV11-3
CASGLKTGPWGGLGNQPQHF,TGTGCTAGTGGTTTAAAAACAGGTCCGTGGGGGGGTCTGGGCAATCAGCCCCAGCATTTT,once,TRBJ1-5,NA,TRBV12-5